A single sample is the source of the 28 T cell receptor beta chains below, sequenced in a study of regulatory T cells in long-lasting Graves disease. Both iRepertoire HTBI primers and Arm-PCR of CDR3 regions were used to build the TCR beta libraries. One entry per CDR3 protein results from TCRdb running MiXCR on the multiplex PCR reads. Here the sample spans some 280,000 distinct CDR3 sequences, more than 20% being singletons. Stated time point: persistent/refractory GD, antithyroid drugs over 5 years with positive TRAb. Preparation of the TCR library used RNA extracted from PBMCs. The specimen comprised peripheral blood mononuclear cells (PBMCs), sampled when the disease was refractory, from a patient treated with antithyroid drugs. The receptors were gathered from a female donor with Graves disease.

In this sample, this clonotype turned up once. With a far larger clone one base away, a read error is the likely cause. V and J are TRBV9 and TRBJ2-6; D is possibly TRBD1 (5 bases). The CDR3 contains 14 residues. CDR1 is SGDLS and CDR2 is YYNGEE in the germline V gene. The CDR3 coding sequence is TGTGCCAGCAGTGAAGGCTCTGGGGCCGACGTCCTGACTTTC. It translates to CASSEGSGADVLTF.

This clonotype showed up many times. This rearrangement joins TRBV11-2 to TRBJ1-2; D unclear. The ends were cut back, 0 bases at V and 4 bases at J, with 9 bases in the middle. There are 14 residues in the CDR3. CDR1 and CDR2 from the germline V gene are SGHAT and FQNNGV. CDR3 nucleotide sequence: TGTGCCAGCAGCTTAGACGTGGGTTCCTATGGCTACACCTTC. As protein: CASSLDVGSYGYTF.

Here the CDR3 DNA reads TGTGCCAGCAGCGCTGCAGGGGGCGAAAACAATGAGCAGTTCTTC. Translation: CASSAAGGENNEQFF. This chain joins TRBV9 and TRBJ2-1; 8 bases map to TRBD1. CDR3 size: 15 residues. With V trimmed by 3 bases and J by 5 bases, 7 bases remained unmatched. From germline, CDR1 is SGDLS and CDR2 YYNGEE.

This clonotype has just a few counts. A much larger clone is a single base away; this may be a read error. This chain connects TRBV30 to TRBJ1-1, with a tentative D call TRBD1 (5 bases). V was trimmed by 0 bases and J by 3 bases, leaving 8 bases between them. Germline V gene sequence: CDR1 GTSNPN, CDR2 SVGIG (reference sequence). The length of the CDR3 is 13 residues. The CDR3 DNA reads TGTGCCTGGAGTGTACAGGAGGACACTGAAGCTTTCTTT. This gives the protein CAWSVQEDTEAFF.

The chain carries TRBV19 and TRBJ2-2; 8 bases line up with TRBD1. Germline V gene lookup returns CDR1 LNHDA and CDR2 SQIVND (reference sequence). The CDR3 sequence is 16 residues long. J lost 3 bases, V lost 5 bases, and 8 bases had no gene match. The DNA for the CDR3 is TGTGCCAGTAGTTCCCGTAGGACAGGGTACACCGGGGAGCTGTTTTTT. It translates to CASSSRRTGYTGELFF.

This clonotype was seen repeatedly, ten times or more. The chain has TRBV27 and TRBJ2-5; the D is unclear. V lost 6 bases and J 5 bases, leaving 19 bases between the germline ends. From germline, CDR1 is MNHEY and CDR2 SMNVEV (reference sequence). This CDR3 spans 15 amino acids. CDR3 nucleotides: TGTGCCAGCAGCCCAGCGAGCATCCCCGGGGAGACCCAGTACTTC. This encodes CASSPASIPGETQYF.

This clonotype was picked up many times. V is TRBV6-1 and J is TRBJ2-7; TRBD1 aligns across 8 bases. This CDR3 contains 13 residues. V lost 8 bases and J lost 4; bases outside the gene matches: 7. CDR1 is MNHNS and CDR2 is SASEGT in the germline V gene. The CDR3 nucleotides are TGTGCCAGCGGAAGTGACAGGGGATACGAGCAGTACTTC. It specifies CASGSDRGYEQYF.

This chain links TRBV7-6 with TRBJ2-2; 11 nucleotides line up with TRBD2. Trimming took 10 bases from V and 6 from J; bases not matched to a gene: 16. This CDR3 has 17 residues. From germline, CDR1 is SGHVS and CDR2 FNYEAQ. CDR3 coding DNA: TGTGCCACGACGGCTAGCGGGAGGCGGATGGGCCCCGGGGAGCTGTTTTTT. It is translated as CATTASGRRMGPGELFF. Filled out from reference TRBV7-6 and TRBJ2-2, the complete variable domain reads GAGVSQSPRYKVTKRGQDVALRCDPISGHVSLYWYRQALGQGPEFLTYFNYEAQQDKSGLPNDRFSAERPEGSISTLTIQRTEQRDSAMYRCATTASGRRMGPGELFFGEGSRLTVL.

This clonotype was seen a handful of times. The chain's CDR3 is CASSLASHGANEKLFF. The DNA for the CDR3 is TGTGCCAGCAGCTTAGCATCCCACGGGGCAAATGAAAAACTGTTTTTT. V and J are TRBV7-2 and TRBJ1-4; a weak D match, TRBD1 (5 bases). Looked up from germline, CDR1 is SGHTA and CDR2 is FQGNSA. V was pared by 0 bases and J by 5 bases, with 13 bases between. The CDR3 has 16 residues.

This clonotype was seen many times. This chain connects TRBV27 to TRBJ1-5, with D unclear. Germline V CDR1 and CDR2: MNHEY, SMNVEV (reference sequence). Trimming left V 5 bases short and J 5 bases short, with 10 bases between. CDR3 length: 13 amino acids. CDR3 loop: CASSKSIHQPQHF. In DNA, the CDR3 is TGTGCCAGCAGTAAGAGCATCCATCAGCCCCAGCATTTT.

This clonotype was seen at least ten times. The rearrangement links TRBV28 to TRBJ2-7, with 15 bases lining up with TRBD2. The germline V gene encodes CDR1 MDHEN and CDR2 SYDVKM. This CDR3 has 22 amino acids. The V segment lost 2 bases and the J segment 1 base; nucleotides outside the gene matches: 18. The CDR3 bases are TGTGCCAGCAGTTTAGGTCTTATGAGTTTCGGACTAGCGGGAGGGATTTCCTACGAGCAGTACTTC. It yields the protein CASSLGLMSFGLAGGISYEQYF.

This clonotype was seen a handful of times. This chain joins TRBV7-2 and TRBJ2-5; TRBD2 matches 7 bases. Germline trimming cut 2 bases from V and 5 bases from J; bases unmatched to any gene: 8. Germline-derived CDR1 and CDR2 are SGHTA and FQGNSA. This CDR3 is 15 amino acids long. CDR3 DNA sequence: TGTGCCAGCAGCTTACCCCCCGGACTAGGCGAGACCCAGTACTTC. Its protein is CASSLPPGLGETQYF.

This sequence joins TRBV29-1 and TRBJ2-5; TRBD1 aligns across 8 bases. V lost 6 bases, J lost 6 bases, and 9 bases stayed unmatched. CDR1 and CDR2 (germline): SQVTM, ANQGSEA. CDR3 length equals 13 residues. The CDR3 DNA reads TGCAGCGTAGGACAGGGAGTACTACAGACCCAGTACTTC. Translated, it gives CSVGQGVLQTQYF.

This clonotype was seen at least ten times. The rearrangement uses TRBV2 and TRBJ2-5; tentative D call: TRBD2 (5 bases). The CDR3 extends over 13 amino acids. The germline V and J ends were trimmed by 3 bases and 5 bases, with 10 bases remaining between them. Germline V gene sequence: CDR1 SNHLY, CDR2 FYNNEI. The CDR3 region has the DNA TGTGCCAGCAGTGACCTAGCCATGGAGACCCAGTACTTC. It specifies CASSDLAMETQYF. Filled out from reference TRBV2 and TRBJ2-5, the complete variable domain reads EPEVTQTPSHQVTQMGQEVILRCVPISNHLYFYWYRQILGQKVEFLVSFYNNEISEKSEIFDDQFSVERPDGSNFTLKIRSTKLEDSAMYFCASSDLAMETQYFGPGTRLLVL.

The gene calls are TRBV6-1 and TRBJ1-2, with 12 bases aligning to TRBD1. Trimming cost V 4 bases and J 4 bases; bases outside gene matches: 4. This CDR3 has 15 residues. Germline CDR1 and CDR2: MNHNS and SASEGT. DNA of the CDR3: TGTGCCAGCAGTGCGGGACAGGGGGCTATCTATGGCTACACCTTC. The encoded protein is CASSAGQGAIYGYTF.

The chain carries TRBV25-1 and TRBJ2-7; 13 bases are shared with TRBD2. V was clipped by 2 bases and J by 4 bases; unmatched bases: 2. CDR3 length: 15 residues. CDR1 and CDR2 (germline): MGHDK, SYGVNS. The CDR3 DNA reads as TGTGCCAGCAGTGAACGGACTAGCGGGAGTTACGAGCAGTACTTC. Its protein is CASSERTSGSYEQYF.

This clonotype was detected a few times. The V call is TRBV29-1, the J call TRBJ1-2; 9 bases map to TRBD1. Trimming at V came to 1 base and at J to 8 bases, leaving 11 bases not matched to a gene. CDR1 and CDR2 from the germline V gene are SQVTM and ANQGSEA. The CDR3 loop spans 15 amino acids. CDR3 sequence reads: CSVEASPQGTGGYTF. The DNA for the CDR3 is TGCAGCGTTGAAGCATCACCACAGGGGACAGGGGGCTACACCTTC.

The chain employs TRBV27 and TRBJ2-1, with D hard to call. The CDR3 contains 12 residues. V shed 4 bases and J shed 8 bases, with 9 bases lying between them. Germline assignment: CDR1 MNHEY and CDR2 SMNVEV (reference sequence). CDR3 sequence (DNA): TGTGCCAGCAGTTCTGGGGTCGATGAGCAGTTCTTC. Translated: CASSSGVDEQFF.

This clonotype was recorded a few times. This chain connects TRBV30 to TRBJ2-2; D unclear. CDR1 and CDR2 from the germline V gene are GTSNPN and SVGIG (reference sequence). V was shortened by 7 bases and J by 4 bases, with 13 bases between the two germline ends. The CDR3 is made up of 13 amino acids. The DNA of the CDR3 is TGTGCCTTAATGCGCAGGCCCACCGGGGAGCTGTTTTTT. Its protein is CALMRRPTGELFF.

The chain carries TRBV7-9 and TRBJ2-5, with D unclear. The germline V gene encodes CDR1 SEHNR and CDR2 FQNEAQ (reference sequence). The CDR3 spans 12 residues. The V and J ends lost 1 base and 7 bases respectively, with 7 bases between them. CDR3 protein: CASSLDVGTQYF. CDR3 nucleotides: TGTGCCAGCAGCTTAGATGTGGGGACCCAGTACTTC.

The chain links TRBV28 to TRBJ1-2; 12 nucleotides match TRBD1. The germline V gene has CDR1 MDHEN and CDR2 SYDVKM. CDR3 size: 14 residues. J gave up 7 bases and V 9 bases, and 9 bases lay outside the gene matches. Written as DNA, the CDR3 is TGTGCCAGTCAAAGGGGGACAGGGGGCTGTGGCTACACCTTC. Encoded protein: CASQRGTGGCGYTF.

The sample holds one count of this clonotype. This chain links TRBV9 with TRBJ1-1; D gene unclear. The CDR3 has 12 amino acids. Looked up from germline, CDR1 is SGDLS and CDR2 is YYNGEE. Trimming took 4 bases from V and 3 from J, leaving 7 bases between them. The CDR3: CASSLLDTEAFF. DNA for the CDR3: TGTGCCAGCAGCTTGTTGGACACTGAAGCTTTCTTT.

This chain links TRBV20-1 with TRBJ2-1; a weak D match, TRBD1 (6 bases). The germline V and J ends were trimmed by 5 bases and 5 bases, with 19 bases remaining between them. This CDR3 spans 15 amino acids. The germline gives CDR1 DFQATT, CDR2 SNEGSKA (reference sequence). CDR3 coding DNA: TGCAGTGCTCCCACGAGGGGGTATGGGGACAATGAGCAGTTCTTC. Amino acid sequence: CSAPTRGYGDNEQFF.

This clonotype was seen more than once but under ten times. The rearrangement links TRBV4-1 to TRBJ2-2; no firm D call. The germline V gene encodes CDR1 MGHRA and CDR2 YSYEKL. Deletions cut 1 base from V and 3 bases from J, with 15 bases between. This CDR3 is built from 17 residues. The CDR3 loop reads CASSQVKGGGYTGELFF. The CDR3 nucleotides are TGCGCCAGCAGCCAAGTCAAGGGTGGCGGATACACCGGGGAGCTGTTTTTT.

Written as DNA, the CDR3 is TGTGCCAGCAGTTCCGCGGGGTGGCCGGCGGGGAATTCACCCCTCCACTTT. It codes for CASSSAGWPAGNSPLHF. V and J are TRBV6-5 and TRBJ1-6, with D uncertain. This CDR3 region has 17 residues. The V gene's germline CDR1 is MNHEY and CDR2 SVGAGI. The V gene lost 4 bases and the J gene lost 7 bases, with 20 bases spanning the gap.

Of note for this clonotype: The junction departs from the called germline gene at one end, perhaps through a read error. The chain uses TRBV19 and TRBJ2-2; TRBD2 might be the D (5 bases). Per germline, CDR1 LNHDA and CDR2 SQIVND (reference sequence). The CDR3 consists of 15 residues. The CDR3 is CASRSVSGNTGELLF. As DNA, the CDR3 is TGTGCCAGTCGATCAGTCAGTGGAAACACCGGGGAGCTGCTTTTT.

In this sample, this clonotype turned up a few times. The V call is TRBV6-1, the J call TRBJ2-5, with a tentative D call TRBD2 (6 bases). Per the germline V gene, CDR1 is MNHNS and CDR2 is SASEGT. V lost 10 bases and J lost 4, with 22 bases in between. The CDR3 is 15 residues long. The CDR3 DNA sequence: TGTGCCACCGGGACCCTACGGGGGAGATCAGAGACCCAGTACTTC. Amino acids: CATGTLRGRSETQYF.

The genes are TRBV14 and TRBJ2-7; 13 nucleotides line up with TRBD2. CDR3 length: 16 amino acids. V was pared by 4 bases and J by 3 bases, with 6 bases of the junction left unmatched. The germline V gene encodes CDR1 SGHDN and CDR2 FVKESK. The CDR3: CASSPTSGRILYEQYF. The CDR3 nucleotides read TGTGCCAGCAGCCCGACTAGCGGGAGGATCCTCTACGAGCAGTACTTC.